This T cell receptor (beta chain) was identified during a study of CD8 T cells in Susac syndrome. Blood CD8+ and CD4+ T cells underwent high-throughput TCR beta sequencing. Both CD4+ and CD8+ T cells were negatively isolated, and TEMRA cells underwent FACS enrichment. Reverse transcription used 0.5 to 1 ug RNA and random hexamers. Coverage of TCR beta CDR3 amplification by immunoSEQ multiplex PCR extended to 54 Vbeta and 13 Jbeta. TCRdb analysed the immunoSEQ multiplex PCR reads with MiXCR anew, one entry per CDR3 protein. The sample carries about 120,000 distinct CDR3 sequences, around 94% recorded once. This clonotype was seen a handful of times. CDR3 length: 15 amino acids. With 4 bases clipped from V and 9 bases from J, the junction kept 4 bases outside the gene matches. Germline V lookup: CDR1 MNHEY, CDR2 SVGAGI.

Sequencing input: CD4+ T cells from PBMCs. This chain connects TRBV6-5 to TRBJ1-6; 12 bases are shared with TRBD1. The TCR comes from a human donor in good health. The CDR3 DNA sequence: TGTGCCAGCAGTTCGCCGGGACAGGGGGCTTCACCCCTCCACTTT. As protein: CASSSPGQGASPLHF.